This T cell receptor beta chain was documented in a study of blood T cell repertoires in COVID-19. V lost 2 bases to trimming and J lost 5 bases; unmatched junction nucleotides: 5. Looked up from germline, CDR1 is GTSNPN and CDR2 is SVGIG (reference sequence). CDR3 length: 14 amino acids. Clones were sequenced by immunoSEQ multiplex PCR, and TCRdb holds only the in-frame ones, with some missing. Seen here are about 270,000 clones, 86% observed once, and the top ten hold about 5.4%. This clone was counted a single time. This rearrangement joins TRBV30 to TRBJ1-5; TRBD1 matches at 8 bases. The sample comprised peripheral blood. This clonotype was obtained from an elderly woman with COVID-19, enrolled during active disease. The CDR3: CAWSPRQGYQPQHF. In DNA, the CDR3 is TGTGCCTGGAGTCCCCGACAGGGGTATCAGCCCCAGCATTTT.